Described below is a single TCR beta chain sequence and its context. Its target is unknown. This CDR3 region has 12 residues. CDR1 is MDHEN, CDR2 SYDVKM, per germline. The ends were cut back, 3 bases at V and 15 bases at J, with 12 bases in the middle. The sample belongs to a study of cytomegalovirus exposure and HLA in healthy donors. In the study overall: Ancestry clustering placed 81% of more than 350 genotyped donors in the Caucasian-associated cluster. Regarding the study as a whole: The HLA-A and HLA-B alleles of most subjects were reportedly predicted accurately from TCR beta sequences. Within an earlier analysis, most TCR beta V segments proved productive either about 90% or about 30% of the time. Specificity of three CMV-associated chains for CMV antigens was verified in vitro.

The PCR contained 60 Vbeta and 13 Jbeta primers. Repertoires were generated with immunoSEQ multiplex PCR, while TCRdb's copy carries only in-frame clones and drops some. The sample records approximately 100,000 clones, approximately 80% being singletons. The chain has TRBV28 and TRBJ1-6; TRBD1 is a possible D gene (5 bases). The sequence derives from a man in his sixties in good health and CMV-seropositive. The sequencing input was PBMCs. The CDR3 loop is CASSLGGLVLHF. The CDR3 DNA follows: TGTGCCAGCAGTTTGGGGGGGTTGGTCCTCCACTTT.